This is a list of T cell receptor beta chains from one sample in a study of blood T cell repertoires in COVID-19. Produced via immunoSEQ multiplex PCR; TCRdb's table is partial and in-frame only. The sample holds roughly 190,000 clones, 82% seen once. The sample taken for sequencing was PBMCs or T cells enriched from blood (not recorded which). The receptor set was obtained from a woman between 55 and 75 years old with acute COVID-19. CDR3s include the opening cysteine and the closing phenylalanine or tryptophan. D genes are given only for firm matches. The listing skips clone size in some rows; elsewhere it reads once, few, many or a size class.

15	TRBV18	once	TRBD2	TRBJ2-1	TGTGCCAGCTCACCGGGACTAGCGGGATCACATGAGCAGTTCTTC	CASSPGLAGSHEQFF
16	TRBV4-3	.	TRBD1	TRBJ1-1	TGCGCCAGCAGCCAATATTACGGACAGGGGAATTTTGAAGCTTTCTTT	CASSQYYGQGNFEAFF
14	TRBV7-2	.	TRBD1	TRBJ2-7	TGTGCCAGCAGCCTGTCAGGGGGCCGTAGCGAGCAGTACTTC	CASSLSGGRSEQYF
14	TRBV25-1	.	.	TRBJ2-1	TGTGCCAGCAGTGAATATCCACAAAACAATGAGCAGTTCTTC	CASSEYPQNNEQFF
18	TRBV7-9	.	TRBD2	TRBJ2-2	TGTGCCAGCACCACCCTTACTAGCGGGAGGGCCAACACCGGGGAGCTGTTTTTT	CASTTLTSGRANTGELFF
15	TRBV7-8	.	.	TRBJ1-4	TGTGCCAGCAGCCCGAGGACTGAAAATAATGAAAAACTGTTTTTT	CASSPRTENNEKLFF
16	TRBV7-6	once	.	TRBJ1-3	TGTGCCAGCAGCTTAGCAAGAAGCGGGACTGGAAACACCATATATTTT	CASSLARSGTGNTIYF
17	TRBV3-1/TRBV3-2	once	.	TRBJ1-2	TGTGCCAGCAGCCAAGACGGGGGAAGATGGGGTCTCTATGGCTACACCTTC	CASSQDGGRWGLYGYTF
15	TRBV7-2	.	TRBD1	TRBJ1-2	TGTGCCAGCAGCTCCGGGACAGGCCACTTCTATGGCTACACCTTC	CASSSGTGHFYGYTF
16	TRBV9	.	.	TRBJ2-5	TGTGCCAGCAGCGCCCACTCGGGACTCGCACCAGAGACCCAGTACTTC	CASSAHSGLAPETQYF
13	TRBV5-6	.	TRBD2	TRBJ2-3	TGTGCCAGCAGCTTGACCAGCGGGAGGGTTGGGTATTTT	CASSLTSGRVGYF
17	TRBV27	once	.	TRBJ2-4	TGTGCCAGCAGTTTAAGTTCGGACAGCCTAGCCAAAAACATTCAGTACTTC	CASSLSSDSLAKNIQYF
13	TRBV19	.	TRBD2	TRBJ2-7	TGTGCCAGTAGCCAACTAGCGGGAGAGGCGCAGTACTTC	CASSQLAGEAQYF
15	TRBV28	.	.	TRBJ2-5	TGTGCCAGCAGTTGGGGCAGACGGTTCCAAGAGACCCAGTACTTC	CASSWGRRFQETQYF
14	TRBV28	.	.	TRBJ1-1	TGTGCCAGCAGTTTTGTGGGGCGTGACACTGAAGCTTTCTTT	CASSFVGRDTEAFF
15	TRBV19	.	.	TRBJ2-2	TGTGCCAGTAGTATGGGGCTACTGATAACCGGGGAGCTGTTTTTT	CASSMGLLITGELFF
12	TRBV28	few	.	TRBJ1-2	TGTGCCAGTTTGGGGGGGCCAGATGGCTACACCTTC	CASLGGPDGYTF